This entry lists 10 T cell receptor beta chains sequenced from one sample in a study of blood T cell repertoires in COVID-19. Assay used: immunoSEQ multiplex PCR; TCRdb lists only in-frame clones, some missing. Here the sample spans 250,000 to 300,000 clones, 88% being singletons. The sample was PBMCs or T cells enriched from blood (not recorded which). The receptors here all came from a woman in her fifties or sixties in a cohort exposed to, infected with or recovered from COVID-19 (not recorded which).

The chain combines TRBV27 with TRBJ2-7; 9 nucleotides line up with TRBD1. CDR1 is MNHEY and CDR2 is SMNVEV in the germline V gene (reference sequence). J gave up 3 bases and V 3 bases, and 12 bases lay outside the gene matches. The CDR3 loop spans 17 amino acids. CDR3 coding DNA: TGTGCCAGCAGTTTTGACGGGACAGGGACGTTTGGCTACGAGCAGTACTTC. Its translation: CASSFDGTGTFGYEQYF.

This sequence joins TRBV2 and TRBJ2-5, with 8 bases aligning to TRBD1. This CDR3 region has 15 residues. Germline V gene sequence: CDR1 SNHLY, CDR2 FYNNEI. V was pared by 5 bases and J by 6 bases, with 11 bases of the junction left unmatched. As DNA, the CDR3 is TGTGCCAGCAGTCCTTCCTCAGGGGGCGGGAAGACCCAGTACTTC. Its protein is CASSPSSGGGKTQYF. Full variable domain (rest looked up from reference TRBV2 and TRBJ2-5): EPEVTQTPSHQVTQMGQEVILRCVPISNHLYFYWYRQILGQKVEFLVSFYNNEISEKSEIFDDQFSVERPDGSNFTLKIRSTKLEDSAMYFCASSPSSGGGKTQYFGPGTRLLVL.

This clone was counted a single time. The chain combines TRBV5-1 with TRBJ1-1; D perhaps matches TRBD1 (5 bases). Germline loops: CDR1 SGHRS, CDR2 YFSETQ. The ends were cut back, 0 bases at V and 8 bases at J, with 14 bases in the middle. The CDR3 runs to 14 residues. CDR3 in DNA: TGCGCCAGCAGCTTGGCGTCGGGGGTTTGGGAAGCTTTCTTT. Encoded protein: CASSLASGVWEAFF.

This clone was recorded only once. The rearrangement links TRBV28 to TRBJ2-7; possibly TRBD2 for D (7 bases). Germline CDR1 MDHEN, CDR2 SYDVKM. V gave up 3 bases and J gave up 7 bases, with 22 bases separating them. The CDR3 length is 16 residues. The CDR3 protein is CASSFLLSGTTIEQYF. In nucleotides, the CDR3 is TGTGCCAGCAGTTTCCTTCTCAGCGGGACAACTATTGAGCAGTACTTC.

V usage is TRBV5-1 and J usage is TRBJ1-6; weak D call: TRBD1 (5 bases). The germline V and J ends were trimmed by 0 bases and 11 bases, with 27 bases remaining between them. Per the germline V gene, CDR1 is SGHRS and CDR2 is YFSETQ. The CDR3 covers 19 residues. The CDR3 sequence is CASSLGQGRPTGYGPPLHF. In DNA form, the CDR3 reads TGCGCCAGCAGCTTGGGGCAGGGCAGACCTACAGGTTATGGACCACCCCTCCACTTT.

The DNA for the CDR3 is TGTGCCAGCAGTTTCCGGGAGGGCTCAACTAGCACAGATACGCAGTATTTT. Its translation: CASSFREGSTSTDTQYF. This sequence joins TRBV27 and TRBJ2-3, with 8 bases that match TRBD2. V shed 3 bases, J shed 0 bases, and the junction held 8 bases outside the gene matches. Germline V gives CDR1 MNHEY, CDR2 SMNVEV (reference sequence). The CDR3 has 17 residues.

DNA for the CDR3: TGTGCCAGCAGCCTCCGGGACAGCAAATATGGCTACACCTTC. Its protein is CASSLRDSKYGYTF. The chain joins TRBV5-6 to TRBJ1-2; 7 bases map to TRBD1. The CDR3 extends over 14 amino acids. The V segment lost 4 bases and the J segment 5 bases; nucleotides outside the gene matches: 8. Per germline, CDR1 SGHDT and CDR2 YYEEEE.

This clone was seen a handful of times. This chain links TRBV7-2 with TRBJ1-5, with a tentative D call TRBD1 (5 bases). V shed 4 bases and J shed 7 bases, with 14 bases lying between them. CDR3 size: 14 residues. Germline CDR1 and CDR2: SGHTA and FQGNSA. The CDR3 bases are TGTGCCAGCAGCTCCAGGGAAAAGGGACAGCCCCAGCATTTT. Protein: CASSSREKGQPQHF.

The chain is built from TRBV19 and TRBJ2-1; D is possibly TRBD2 (5 bases). Trimming shortened V by 5 bases and J by 8 bases, and 19 bases separated the two germline ends. Germline CDR1 is LNHDA and CDR2 is SQIVND (reference sequence). The CDR3 consists of 15 residues. CDR3 in DNA: TGTGCCAGTAGTTTCCCCCCAAGCGGTGTTGATGAGCAGTTCTTC. Translation gives CASSFPPSGVDEQFF.

This clone was counted between two and nine times. As DNA, the CDR3 is TGCGCCAGCAGTGAGGGGGCTAGCGGCTACGAGCAGTACTTC. It is translated as CASSEGASGYEQYF. The chain joins TRBV10-1 to TRBJ2-7; 7 bases match TRBD2. The junction had 4 bases not matched to a gene; V was cut back by 2 bases and J by 3 bases. Germline assignment: CDR1 WNHNN and CDR2 SYGVQD (reference sequence). The CDR3 extends over 14 amino acids.